A single sample gave rise to the 31 T cell receptor beta chains below, sequenced in a study of molecular identifiers for immune sequencing clone quantification (dated by TCRdb to 2017 to 2018). Library prep was done by PCR. Sequencer: Illumina HiSeq 4000. The raw public data were reprocessed by TCRdb itself: fastp quality trimming at Q25, MiXCR clonotype calling, in-frame beta chains only. Each CDR3 protein appears once, grouped with its most common genes and DNA. Counted in this sample were fewer than 75,000 distinct CDR3 sequences; roughly 17% of them appeared once. Jointly, the top ten make up about 1.5% of the sample. Sequencing was carried out using naive CD8+ T cells from blood, with Jurkat cell RNA spiked in. The cell subset or site label, read with the paper, signifies: FACS-sorted CD8+CD4-CCR7+CD45RA+ naive T cells. These receptors were obtained from a human donor in good health. Some libraries in this study had Jurkat cell RNA spiked in.

This clonotype has more than one count but fewer than ten. This chain joins TRBV27 and TRBJ2-1; no clear D. The ends were cut back, 7 bases at V and 9 bases at J, with 16 bases in the middle. The CDR3 is made up of 13 amino acids. Germline V gives CDR1 MNHEY, CDR2 SMNVEV (reference sequence). The CDR3 reads CASIDLSTGEQFF. DNA of the CDR3: TGTGCCAGCATTGATCTTTCTACGGGTGAGCAGTTCTTC.

Points on this clonotype: A much more abundant neighbour one base away suggests this may be a read error. The chain joins TRBV27 to TRBJ1-1, with D uncertain. Germline values: CDR1 MNHEY, CDR2 SMNVEV (reference sequence). The germline V and J ends were trimmed by 3 bases and 1 base, with 12 bases remaining between them. CDR3 length: 15 residues. The DNA for the CDR3 is TGTGCCAGCAGTTTGCTAATGAGACAGAACACTGAAGCTTTCTTT. It is translated as CASSLLMRQNTEAFF.

This clonotype was detected many times. The rearrangement uses TRBV7-9 and TRBJ1-1; a weak D match, TRBD1 (5 bases). Germline-derived CDR1 and CDR2 are SEHNR and FQNEAQ (reference sequence). The CDR3 runs to 14 residues. With 5 bases removed from V and 0 bases from J, the gap between germline ends came to 10 bases. The CDR3 sequence: CASSEVGLNTEAFF. The CDR3 DNA sequence: TGTGCCAGCAGCGAAGTGGGGCTGAACACTGAAGCTTTCTTT. The full variable domain, in which reference TRBV7-9 and TRBJ1-1 provide the parts outside the CDR3, is DTGVSQNPRHKITKRGQNVTFRCDPISEHNRLYWYRQTLGQGPEFLTYFQNEAQLEKSRLLSDRFSAERPKGSFSTLEIQRTEQGDSAMYLCASSEVGLNTEAFFGQGTRLTVV.

J is TRBJ1-5 and V is TRBV3-1; D is possibly TRBD1 (5 bases). The CDR3 is 15 amino acids. CDR1 is LGHDT, CDR2 YNNKEL, per germline (reference sequence). V lost 0 bases and J 1 base, leaving 7 bases between the germline ends. The CDR3 DNA reads as TGTGCCAGCAGCCAAGACGGGGGAAGCAATCAGCCCCAGCATTTT. Translated, it gives CASSQDGGSNQPQHF.

This clonotype was observed at least ten times. The CDR3 reads CASSPKIVVLAETGELFF. DNA of the CDR3: TGTGCCAGCAGTCCCAAGATCGTGGTACTAGCGGAAACCGGGGAGCTGTTTTTT. This chain uses TRBV7-9 with TRBJ2-2; 8 nucleotides match TRBD2. Per the germline V gene, CDR1 is SEHNR and CDR2 is FQNEAQ (reference sequence). Germline trimming cut 6 bases from V and 5 bases from J; bases unmatched to any gene: 17. This CDR3 spans 18 amino acids.

This clonotype was detected ten times or more. The V and J genes are TRBV10-3 and TRBJ1-1; weak D call: TRBD1 (6 bases). Trimming pared 0 bases from V and 4 bases from J, leaving 15 bases between. From germline, CDR1 is ENHRY and CDR2 SYGVKD. This CDR3 has 16 amino acids. The CDR3 DNA reads as TGTGCCATCAGTGAGTCGTTAGGGACAAGTGCCACTGAAGCTTTCTTT. Protein product: CAISESLGTSATEAFF.

Comment on this clonotype: A single base separates this from a much larger clone, so it may be a read error. This chain joins TRBV7-8 and TRBJ2-1; D gene unclear. Germline V gene data show CDR1 as SGHVS and CDR2 as FQNEAQ. There are 13 residues in the CDR3. CDR3 nucleotides: TGTGCCAGCAGCGGGGTCCTCGCGGATGAGCAGCTCTTC. Translated: CASSGVLADEQLF.

This clonotype was detected ten times or more. This chain uses TRBV2 with TRBJ2-3, with 7 bases lining up with TRBD1. The V gene's germline CDR1 is SNHLY and CDR2 FYNNEI. The CDR3 contains 16 residues. Trimming at V came to 3 bases and at J to 8 bases, leaving 14 bases not matched to a gene. This chain's CDR3 is CASSDPTGISFGTQYF. The CDR3 bases are TGTGCCAGCAGTGACCCGACAGGGATAAGTTTTGGTACGCAGTATTTT.

A few counts support this clonotype. The chain is built from TRBV7-2 and TRBJ2-7, with TRBD2 matching 7 bases. The CDR3 covers 15 residues. Germline lookup yields CDR1 SGHTA and CDR2 FQGNSA. With 4 bases clipped from V and 2 bases from J, the junction kept 8 bases outside the gene matches. The DNA for the CDR3 is TGTGCCAGCAGCTCGACAAGCGGGGTGACCTACGAGCAGTACTTC. Protein product: CASSSTSGVTYEQYF.

In its sample, this clonotype was seen many times. The rearrangement joins TRBV7-6 to TRBJ1-1, with a tentative D call TRBD1 (6 bases). The CDR3 is 15 amino acids. V was pared by 7 bases and J by 4 bases, with 19 bases between. Per the germline V gene, CDR1 is SGHVS and CDR2 is FNYEAQ. CDR3 region: CASTPAGGPSTEAFF. CDR3 nucleotide sequence: TGTGCCAGCACCCCAGCTGGGGGCCCCAGCACTGAAGCTTTCTTT.

This clonotype was seen many times. The chain employs TRBV28 and TRBJ2-5; D not resolved. The CDR3 length is 14 residues. Germline CDR1 MDHEN, CDR2 SYDVKM. V lost 6 bases, J lost 1 base, and 12 bases lay in between. CDR3: CASSPTLLQETQYF. As DNA, the CDR3 is TGTGCCAGCAGCCCCACCCTTCTCCAAGAGACCCAGTACTTC. The full variable domain, with the rest looked up from reference TRBV28 and TRBJ2-5, is DVKVTQSSRYLVKRTGEKVFLECVQDMDHENMFWYRQDPGLGLRLIYFSYDVKMKEKGDIPEGYSVSREKKERFSLILESASTNQTSMYLCASSPTLLQETQYFGPGTRLLVL.

This chain joins TRBV7-8 and TRBJ2-7, with 10 bases fitting TRBD2. Germline trimming cut 5 bases from V and 2 bases from J; bases unmatched to any gene: 12. There are 17 residues in the CDR3. The germline gives CDR1 SGHVS, CDR2 FQNEAQ. CDR3 residues: CASSLPVVSGRAYEQYF. The CDR3 nucleotides are TGTGCCAGCAGCCTACCAGTCGTCAGCGGGAGGGCCTACGAGCAGTACTTC.

This clonotype was picked up many times. The V gene is TRBV19, the J gene TRBJ1-1; 10 bases line up with TRBD1. The germline V gene has CDR1 LNHDA and CDR2 SQIVND (reference sequence). This CDR3 is built from 19 residues. Trimming cost V 5 bases and J 6 bases; bases outside gene matches: 21. The DNA of the CDR3 is TGTGCCAGTAGTGTGTCCTATCGGGACAGGGGAGTAGAATCAGCTGAAGCTTTCTTT. Its translation is CASSVSYRDRGVESAEAFF.

This clonotype was counted many times. The V and J genes are TRBV7-9 and TRBJ2-7; 9 bases match TRBD2. The V gene's germline CDR1 is SEHNR and CDR2 FQNEAQ (reference sequence). V was pared by 4 bases and J by 2 bases, with 3 bases of the junction left unmatched. CDR3 length: 14 residues. CDR3 nucleotide sequence: TGTGCCAGCAGCTCAAGACTAGCGGCCTACGAGCAGTACTTC. Its translation is CASSSRLAAYEQYF.

V and J are TRBV20-1 and TRBJ1-2, with TRBD1 matching 7 bases. The CDR3 has 14 amino acids. With V trimmed by 0 bases and J by 8 bases, 9 bases remained unmatched. Germline V gene data show CDR1 as DFQATT and CDR2 as SNEGSKA (reference sequence). The CDR3 loop is CSARDAKGAMGYTF. CDR3 coding DNA: TGCAGTGCTAGAGATGCGAAGGGGGCGATGGGCTACACCTTC.

This clonotype was recorded many times. The chain uses TRBV30 and TRBJ2-7, with 7 bases matching TRBD1. V was clipped by 5 bases and J by 2 bases; unmatched bases: 6. The CDR3 contains 13 residues. Germline CDR1 GTSNPN, CDR2 SVGIG (reference sequence). CDR3 sequence reads: CAWDSTGTYEQYF. CDR3 DNA sequence: TGTGCCTGGGATTCGACAGGGACCTACGAGCAGTACTTC.

Details on this clonotype: This clone may be a read error of a much larger clone one base away. This chain uses TRBV11-3 with TRBJ2-7; 9 positions agree with TRBD2. The CDR3 covers 14 residues. Germline CDR1 reads SGHNT; CDR2 reads YENEEA. The CDR3 here is CACSFELAGYEQYF. CDR3 nucleotides: TGTGCCTGCAGCTTCGAACTAGCGGGTTACGAGCAGTACTTC.

This clonotype came up many times. The chain couples TRBV11-3 to TRBJ2-2, with a tentative D call TRBD1 (6 bases). CDR3 length equals 16 residues. V was shortened by 0 bases and J by 4 bases, with 12 bases between the two germline ends. CDR1 and CDR2 (germline): SGHNT, YENEEA. The CDR3 is CASSLDLQDSTGELFF. The CDR3 DNA is TGTGCCAGCAGCTTAGACCTACAGGACAGCACCGGGGAGCTGTTTTTT.

The chain uses TRBV7-9 and TRBJ2-1; D gene ambiguous. The CDR3 runs to 16 residues. V was clipped by 2 bases and J by 0 bases, with 11 bases between them. Germline CDR1 SEHNR, CDR2 FQNEAQ (reference sequence). CDR3 nucleotides: TGTGCCAGCAGCTTATTCGTGGCCTCCTCCTACAATGAGCAGTTCTTC. This encodes CASSLFVASSYNEQFF.

This clonotype was seen ten or more times. The V call is TRBV14, the J call TRBJ2-7; 12 bases align to TRBD2. Germline V gene lookup returns CDR1 SGHDN and CDR2 FVKESK. Trimming cost V 4 bases and J 5 bases; bases outside gene matches: 3. This CDR3 spans 14 amino acids. CDR3 DNA: TGTGCCAGCAGCCTGACTAGCGGGAGCCACGAGCAGTACTTC. The encoded protein is CASSLTSGSHEQYF.

The V call is TRBV29-1, the J call TRBJ2-1; 11 bases align to TRBD2. The germline V gene has CDR1 SQVTM and CDR2 ANQGSEA. V dropped 5 bases and J dropped 4; count of bases not matched to a gene: 16. CDR3 length: 18 amino acids. The CDR3 bases are TGCAGCGTTTTCGGACTCGTTAGCGGGAGGGCGAAGTACAATGAGCAGTTCTTC. Translating gives CSVFGLVSGRAKYNEQFF.

The sample holds many counts of this clonotype. The rearrangement links TRBV9 to TRBJ2-3; D may be TRBD2 (7 bases). The ends were cut back, 4 bases at V and 0 bases at J, with 18 bases in the middle. Germline CDR1 SGDLS, CDR2 YYNGEE. CDR3 length: 17 residues. The DNA of the CDR3 is TGTGCCAGCAGCCCTTATTTGGGGGGGGCTAGCACAGATACGCAGTATTTT. Translation gives CASSPYLGGASTDTQYF.

With regard to this clonotype: Its ends do not fully match the called genes, so a read error is possible. V gene TRBV9 combines with J gene TRBJ2-3, with a tentative D call TRBD1 (5 bases). Germline V lookup: CDR1 SGDLS, CDR2 YYNGEE. The CDR3 is 12 residues long. The CDR3 sequence is CASSVQTDTQYF. CDR3 DNA sequence: TGTGCCAGCAGCGTACAGACAGATACGCAATATTTT.

V and J are TRBV2 and TRBJ2-1, with TRBD2 identical over 16 bases. V was pared by 1 base and J by 8 bases, with 5 bases of the junction left unmatched. The V gene's germline CDR1 is SNHLY and CDR2 FYNNEI. There are 17 residues in the CDR3. The CDR3 DNA sequence: TGTGCCAGCAGTGAAGTGCGAGGGACTAGCGGGAGGGATGAGCAGTTCTTC. Translating it yields CASSEVRGTSGRDEQFF.

This clonotype was counted many times. This chain joins TRBV25-1 and TRBJ2-4, with 7 bases aligning to TRBD2. The CDR3 spans 18 residues. The V gene's germline CDR1 is MGHDK and CDR2 SYGVNS. Trimming removed 6 bases from V and 6 bases from J; junction bases left unmatched: 20. For the CDR3, the DNA is TGTGCCAGCAGGGAGCCCCAGAAGCTAGCGGTAAATCTAAACATTCAGTACTTC. It encodes CASREPQKLAVNLNIQYF.

The sample holds many counts of this clonotype. The CDR3 region is CASSLGARNEQFF. The CDR3 coding sequence is TGTGCCAGCAGCTTGGGGGCCAGGAATGAGCAGTTCTTC. The rearrangement joins TRBV5-8 to TRBJ2-1; D is unclear. Germline V gene lookup returns CDR1 SGHTS and CDR2 YDEGEE. With 0 bases removed from V and 7 bases from J, the gap between germline ends came to 8 bases. The CDR3 extends over 13 amino acids.

In the case of this clonotype: This may stem from a read error, because a much larger clone lies one nucleotide away. The rearrangement joins TRBV29-1 to TRBJ2-7; 11 bases map to TRBD2. Germline loops: CDR1 SQVTM, CDR2 ANQGSEA. The CDR3 consists of 15 residues. CDR3 protein: CSAEGTSGRNYEQYF. The DNA for the CDR3 is TGCAGCGCTGAAGGGACTAGCGGTAGAAACTACGAGCAGTACTTC.

This clonotype occurred many times. V and J are TRBV29-1 and TRBJ2-7, with D unclear. Germline CDR1 and CDR2: SQVTM and ANQGSEA. The CDR3 extends over 14 amino acids. Trimming cost V 0 bases and J 1 base, with 10 bases left between them. In nucleotides, the CDR3 is TGCAGCGTTGAAGACAGTTCTACTTCCTACGAGCAGTACTTC. This translates into CSVEDSSTSYEQYF.

The rearrangement uses TRBV6-4 and TRBJ2-3; the match to TRBD2 covers 7 bases. There are 16 residues in the CDR3. The trim removed 9 bases at V and 9 bases at J, leaving 21 bases unmatched. Germline V gene data show CDR1 as MRHNA and CDR2 as SNTAGT. CDR3 loop: CASDPVGSCGSGTQYF. CDR3 sequence (DNA): TGTGCCAGTGACCCCGTCGGGAGTTGCGGGAGTGGGACGCAGTATTTT.

This clonotype was picked up a small number of times. This chain joins TRBV12-3 or TRBV12-4 and TRBJ2-7; TRBD1 matches 7 bases. The CDR3 sequence is 16 residues long. V lost 3 bases, J lost 4 bases, and 12 bases stayed unmatched. CDR3 sequence (DNA): TGTGCCAGCAGTTTCATCCCGGGACAGCGACCTTACGAGCAGTACTTC. This codes for CASSFIPGQRPYEQYF.

The V call is TRBV7-9, the J call TRBJ2-5, with a tentative D call TRBD1 (6 bases). The V end lost 4 bases, the J end lost 2 bases, and 14 bases lay between the germline ends. The V gene's germline CDR1 is SEHNR and CDR2 FQNEAQ (reference sequence). The CDR3 is made up of 15 amino acids. The CDR3 sequence is CASSSKTGWQETQYF. The DNA for the CDR3 is TGTGCCAGCAGCTCTAAGACAGGTTGGCAAGAGACCCAGTACTTC.